A selection of T cell receptor beta chains follows, all from one sample in a study of PD-L1 blockade in urothelial cancer. Generated by immunoSEQ multiplex PCR, the TCRdb table keeps only in-frame clones and is missing some. The sample has about 56,000 clones, over 75% seen once. The sample was PBMCs, taken around atezolizumab (anti-PD-L1) treatment. The receptors come from a man aged 65 to 85 with urothelial cancer. Each CDR3 is given without its conserved first and last residue.

V | CDR3
TRBV5-6 | ASSLSRGYGYT
TRBV6-5 | ASSYKAGTGGFGYT
TRBV4-1 | ASSQDRTGPIQY
TRBV19 | ASTQGAGVGEQY
TRBV27 | ASSSTSPNNEQF
TRBV19 | ASTREGLAGVGSYNEQF
TRBV7-2 | ASSLEGSGTYNEQF
TRBV6-1 | ASSLTQGIFDEQF
TRBV6-1 | ASSYLGAYT
TRBV29-1 | GGQLNYGYT
TRBV27 | ASSSLAGGPGKYNEQF
TRBV5-4 | ASSTGQGPRTEAF
TRBV5-1 | ASRATSGTGQY
TRBV27 | ARYPGQGAWEQY
TRBV4-1 | ASSGTEQF
TRBV7-8 | ASSPNSGNQPQH
TRBV7-3 | ASSLTNGQNEQF
TRBV21-1 | ASSKAPGQGDNEQF
TRBV4-1 | ASSQWGGRGNTIY
TRBV7-3 | ASSSQGDTEAF
TRBV4-1 | ASSTTYDRGTPYEQY
TRBV4-1 | ASSRGGAGYQPQH
TRBV28 | ASSLLLAGGSDTQY
TRBV6-6 | ASSGEIDGYT
TRBV29-1 | SVHEGDYEKLF
TRBV14 | ASSQDAGEDRGPCEQY
TRBV4-2 | ASSQGTGGRQPQH